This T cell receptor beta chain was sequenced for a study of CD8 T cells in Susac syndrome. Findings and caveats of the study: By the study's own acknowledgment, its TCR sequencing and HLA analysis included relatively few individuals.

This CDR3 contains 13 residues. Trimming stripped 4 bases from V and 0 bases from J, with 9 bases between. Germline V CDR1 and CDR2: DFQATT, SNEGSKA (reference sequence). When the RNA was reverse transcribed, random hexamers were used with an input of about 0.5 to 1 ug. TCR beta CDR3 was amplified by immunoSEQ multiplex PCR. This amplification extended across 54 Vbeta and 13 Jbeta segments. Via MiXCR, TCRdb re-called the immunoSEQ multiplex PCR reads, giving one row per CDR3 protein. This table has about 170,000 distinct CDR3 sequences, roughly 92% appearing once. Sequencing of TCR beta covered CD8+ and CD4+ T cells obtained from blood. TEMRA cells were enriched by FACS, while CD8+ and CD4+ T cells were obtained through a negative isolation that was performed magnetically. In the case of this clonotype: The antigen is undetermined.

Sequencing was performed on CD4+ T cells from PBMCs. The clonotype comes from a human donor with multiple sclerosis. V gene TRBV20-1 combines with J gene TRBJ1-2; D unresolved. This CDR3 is CSATLPANYGYTF. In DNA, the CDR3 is TGCAGTGCTACCCTACCGGCTAACTATGGCTACACCTTC.